The clone carrying this TCR beta chain has only a few counts. This sample is part of a study of blood T cell repertoires in COVID-19. Clones were read by immunoSEQ multiplex PCR, and TCRdb kept only the in-frame ones, dropping some. Among around 100,000 clones listed, around 92% were seen once. V was clipped by 0 bases and J by 16 bases, with 16 bases between them. The length of the CDR3 is 13 residues. Germline V gives CDR1 MNHEY, CDR2 SVGEGT. The sequence was obtained from a woman between 55 and 75 years old with acute or convalescent COVID-19. This chain uses TRBV6-2 or TRBV6-3 with TRBJ2-1; D may be TRBD1 (6 bases). The sample taken for sequencing was peripheral blood. The CDR3 sequence is CASSYSTGQRGFF. In nucleotides, the CDR3 is TGTGCCAGCAGTTACTCGACGGGACAACGAGGCTTCTTC.